This TCR beta chain was retrieved from a study of T-cell reconstitution after alpha-beta-depleted transplantation in children. Germline V gives CDR1 DFQATT, CDR2 SNEGSKA (reference sequence). Germline trimming cut 5 bases from V and 2 bases from J; bases unmatched to any gene: 10. The CDR3 length is 15 residues. Construction of the TCRbeta library involved unique molecular identifiers. TCRdb reanalysed the PCR reads using MiXCR and keeps one entry per CDR3 protein. In the table there are fewer than 400,000 distinct CDR3 sequences, 20% of which are singletons. This clonotype was detected ten times or more.

This material consisted of PBMCs from the stem cell graft donor, taken from the stem cell graft. The clonotype comes from a human donor who donated a stem cell graft to a child with acute myeloid leukemia. This rearrangement joins TRBV20-1 to TRBJ2-7, with 9 bases that match TRBD2. The CDR3 region has the DNA TGCAGTGCTTGGGGGGAAGCGGGAGGACCCTACGAGCAGTACTTC. It is translated as CSAWGEAGGPYEQYF.